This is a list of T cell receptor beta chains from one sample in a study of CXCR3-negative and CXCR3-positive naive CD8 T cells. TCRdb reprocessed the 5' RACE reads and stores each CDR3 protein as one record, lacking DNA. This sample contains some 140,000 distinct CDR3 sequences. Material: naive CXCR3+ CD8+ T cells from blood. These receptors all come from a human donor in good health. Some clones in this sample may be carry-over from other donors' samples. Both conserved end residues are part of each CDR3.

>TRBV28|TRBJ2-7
CASSLSSGTVYEQYF
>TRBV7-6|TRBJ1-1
CASSPTAMNTEAFF
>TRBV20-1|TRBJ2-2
CSADPLGAGGIAGELFF
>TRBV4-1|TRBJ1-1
CASSQEHQALAGNTEAFF
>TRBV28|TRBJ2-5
CASSPALLAGALETQYF
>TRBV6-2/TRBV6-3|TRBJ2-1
CATRDSRYNEQFF
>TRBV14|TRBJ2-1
CASSQDPRADEQFF
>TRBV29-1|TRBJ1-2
CSVYTGPEDGYTF
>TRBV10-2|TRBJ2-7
CASSVGAPSYEQYF
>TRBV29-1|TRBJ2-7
CSVGTLGQKNYEQYF
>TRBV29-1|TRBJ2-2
CSVSLAGGLGTGELFF
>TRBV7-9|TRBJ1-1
CASSSGTEAFF
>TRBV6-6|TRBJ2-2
CASTQSWDSSSGGELFF
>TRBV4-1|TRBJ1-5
CASSQEYRVFQPQHF